The 3 T cell receptor beta chains listed next were all sequenced from one sample in a study of blood T cell repertoires in COVID-19. Data came from immunoSEQ multiplex PCR; TCRdb stores just in-frame clones and leaves some out. The data hold roughly 250,000 clones, with 80% to 90% observed a single time. The source material was PBMCs or T cells enriched from blood (not recorded which). All receptors come from a woman between 50 and 59 years old who had recovered from COVID-19.

This chain joins TRBV5-6 and TRBJ2-5; no reliable D call. V lost 0 bases and J 5 bases, leaving 8 bases between the germline ends. CDR1 and CDR2 from the germline V gene are SGHDT and YYEEEE. The CDR3 is 13 amino acids. The CDR3 DNA follows: TGTGCCAGCAGCTTGGGTAGTTCGGAGACCCAGTACTTC. Its translation: CASSLGSSETQYF.

This chain connects TRBV5-1 to TRBJ2-2; the D gene is possibly TRBD1 (6 bases). The CDR3 is made up of 17 amino acids. Germline CDR1 SGHRS, CDR2 YFSETQ. Between the trimmed V and J ends, which lost 4 bases and 1 base, there was a span of 17 bases. The CDR3 nucleotides are TGCGCCAGCAGCCGATCCCGGACAGAACTGAACACCGGGGAGCTGTTTTTT. It codes for CASSRSRTELNTGELFF.

The J gene is TRBJ2-1, the V gene TRBV2; a possible D gene is TRBD2 (5 bases). Trimming left V 6 bases short and J 1 base short, with 13 bases between. Germline lookup yields CDR1 SNHLY and CDR2 FYNNEI. This CDR3 comprises 15 residues. The CDR3 protein is CASRARPGSYNEQFF. CDR3 in DNA: TGTGCCAGCAGAGCCAGGCCGGGGTCCTACAATGAGCAGTTCTTC.